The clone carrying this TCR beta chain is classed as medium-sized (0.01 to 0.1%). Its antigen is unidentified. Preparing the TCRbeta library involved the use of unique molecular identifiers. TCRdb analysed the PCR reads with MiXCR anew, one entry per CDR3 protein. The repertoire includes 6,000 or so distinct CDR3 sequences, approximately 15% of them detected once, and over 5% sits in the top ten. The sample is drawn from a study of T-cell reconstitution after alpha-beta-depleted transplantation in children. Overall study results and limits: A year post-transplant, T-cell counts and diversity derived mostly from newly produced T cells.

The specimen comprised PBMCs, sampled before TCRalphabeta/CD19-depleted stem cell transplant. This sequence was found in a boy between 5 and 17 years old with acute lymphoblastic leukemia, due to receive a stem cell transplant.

CDR3 residues: CASSLDRGLFHEQYF. The CDR3 region has the DNA TGTGCCAGCAGTTTAGACAGGGGACTTTTCCACGAGCAGTACTTC. This chain uses TRBV12-3 or TRBV12-4 with TRBJ2-7, with D maybe TRBD1 (7 bases). The CDR3 is 15 amino acids. V was cut by 1 base and J by 5 bases, with 15 bases left in between.